A single sample is the source of the 17 T cell receptor beta chains below, sequenced in a study of blood T cell repertoires in COVID-19. Here immunoSEQ multiplex PCR was the method, and the copy in TCRdb shows in-frame clones only, minus some. In the table there are about 320,000 clones, roughly 85% of which are singletons. The source material was peripheral blood. Receptor source: a human donor in a cohort sampled during active COVID-19.

The rearrangement joins TRBV4-1 to TRBJ1-2; 11 positions agree with TRBD1. The length of the CDR3 is 16 residues. CDR1 and CDR2 (germline): MGHRA, YSYEKL. With V trimmed by 1 base and J by 2 bases, 3 bases remained unmatched. The CDR3 coding sequence is TGCGCCAGCAGCCAAGGGGGGACAGGGGGGAACTATGGCTACACCTTC. Its protein is CASSQGGTGGNYGYTF.

There are a few counts of this clone. The chain is built from TRBV6-5 and TRBJ1-1; 9 nucleotides line up with TRBD1. Germline V CDR1 and CDR2: MNHEY, SVGAGI. The CDR3 covers 14 residues. The ends lost 6 bases at V and 4 bases at J; junction bases unmatched: 6. The CDR3 reads CASSGTGRLTEAFF. DNA for the CDR3: TGTGCCAGCAGCGGGACAGGGAGGCTCACTGAAGCTTTCTTT.

This clone was counted between two and nine times. The chain employs TRBV5-4 and TRBJ2-7; TRBD1 aligns across 7 bases. V gave up 3 bases and J gave up 3 bases; unmatched junction bases: 6. Germline CDR1 SGHNT, CDR2 YYREEE (reference sequence). This CDR3 is 14 amino acids long. In nucleotides, the CDR3 is TGTGCCAGCAGCTCCTGGGACAGATTCTACGAGCAGTACTTC. This codes for CASSSWDRFYEQYF.

V and J are TRBV5-1 and TRBJ2-5; perhaps TRBD2 as D (6 bases). The CDR3 consists of 14 residues. V shed 7 bases and J shed 4 bases, with 17 bases lying between them. CDR1 is SGHRS, CDR2 YFSETQ, per germline. CDR3 amino acids: CASGGIGASETQYF. In nucleotides, the CDR3 is TGCGCCAGCGGGGGGATAGGAGCTTCAGAGACCCAGTACTTC. The full variable domain, its missing parts supplied by reference TRBV5-1 and TRBJ2-5, is KAGVTQTPRYLIKTRGQQVTLSCSPISGHRSVSWYQQTPGQGLQFLFEYFSETQRNKGNFPGRFSGRQFSNSRSEMNVSTLELGDSALYLCASGGIGASETQYFGPGTRLLVL.

The gene calls are TRBV5-1 and TRBJ1-1; 10 nucleotides agree with TRBD1. This CDR3 has 15 amino acids. V dropped 9 bases and J dropped 1; count of bases not matched to a gene: 9. Germline loops: CDR1 SGHRS, CDR2 YFSETQ. The CDR3 nucleotides read TGCGCCACCACCCCGGGACAGGGGTCGAACACTGAAGCTTTCTTT. Translation: CATTPGQGSNTEAFF.

In this sample, this clone turned up a few times. The chain recombines TRBV5-4 with TRBJ2-7; D is possibly TRBD2 (5 bases). This CDR3 region has 14 residues. V was trimmed by 6 bases and J by 6 bases, leaving 19 bases between them. Germline values: CDR1 SGHNT, CDR2 YYREEE (reference sequence). For the CDR3, the DNA is TGTGCCAGCACCCGGGGTAAGAAGGCTAGCGAGCAGTACTTC. Its protein is CASTRGKKASEQYF.

The table lists this clone with a count of one. The gene calls are TRBV5-1 and TRBJ1-1; 7 bases line up with TRBD1. The germline V gene encodes CDR1 SGHRS and CDR2 YFSETQ. The CDR3 is made up of 16 amino acids. The trim removed 1 base at V and 2 bases at J, leaving 8 bases unmatched. This CDR3 reads CASSLSQGGVNTEAFF. The CDR3 DNA is TGCGCCAGCAGCTTGAGCCAGGGGGGTGTAAACACTGAAGCTTTCTTT.

V and J are TRBV9 and TRBJ1-3, with D possibly matching TRBD1 (6 bases). The length of the CDR3 is 17 residues. Germline CDR1 and CDR2: SGDLS and YYNGEE. V gave up 2 bases and J gave up 1 base, with 16 bases separating them. The DNA for the CDR3 is TGTGCCAGCAGCGTCTCGGCGAGGGGGATTTCTGGAAACACCATATATTTT. It translates to CASSVSARGISGNTIYF. Drawing the rest from reference TRBV9 and TRBJ1-3, the complete variable domain is DSGVTQTPKHLITATGQRVTLRCSPRSGDLSVYWYQQSLDQGLQFLIQYYNGEERAKGNILERFSAQQFPDLHSELNLSSLELGDSALYFCASSVSARGISGNTIYFGEGSWLTVV.

The V gene is TRBV3-1 (or the pseudogene TRBV3-2), the J gene TRBJ2-7; 8 nucleotides match TRBD1. After removal of 1 base from V and 6 bases from J, the junction contained 8 bases not matched to a gene. Germline V gene sequence: CDR1 LGHDT, CDR2 YNNKEL (reference sequence). The CDR3 extends over 15 amino acids. CDR3 DNA sequence: TGTGCCAGCAGCCAAGGGATCGGACAGGGAATCGAGCAGTACTTC. Amino acids: CASSQGIGQGIEQYF.

In this sample, this clone turned up a few times. The CDR3 nucleotides read TGTGCCAGCAGCACAGCGGGACAAACTTCGACCACTGAAGCTTTCTTT. Translation: CASSTAGQTSTTEAFF. The rearrangement joins TRBV9 to TRBJ1-1; D perhaps matches TRBD1 (6 bases). This CDR3 comprises 16 residues. Germline CDR1 is SGDLS and CDR2 is YYNGEE. Trimming took off 4 bases at V and 4 bases at J, with 20 bases between the two ends. The full variable domain, with the rest looked up from reference TRBV9 and TRBJ1-1, is DSGVTQTPKHLITATGQRVTLRCSPRSGDLSVYWYQQSLDQGLQFLIQYYNGEERAKGNILERFSAQQFPDLHSELNLSSLELGDSALYFCASSTAGQTSTTEAFFGQGTRLTVV.

This chain joins TRBV5-1 and TRBJ1-3, with TRBD1 matching over 7 bases. The CDR3 has 14 amino acids. Looked up from germline, CDR1 is SGHRS and CDR2 is YFSETQ. The V and J ends lost 4 bases and 2 bases, in that order; junction bases with no gene match: 3. Written as DNA, the CDR3 is TGCGCCAGCAGCGCCGGGACAGCTGGAAACACCATATATTTT. Translating it yields CASSAGTAGNTIYF.

The chain combines TRBV4-1 with TRBJ2-2; D gene uncertain. Germline CDR1 reads MGHRA; CDR2 reads YSYEKL. V was pared by 2 bases and J by 5 bases, with 9 bases between. The CDR3 covers 14 residues. The CDR3 DNA reads TGCGCCAGCAGCCAACAAACGGTGACCGGGGAGCTGTTTTTT. It encodes CASSQQTVTGELFF.

The chain links TRBV6-1 to TRBJ1-2; D remains unclear. CDR3 length: 12 residues. Germline loops: CDR1 MNHNS, CDR2 SASEGT. V shed 3 bases and J shed 6 bases, with 8 bases lying between them. CDR3 DNA sequence: TGTGCCAGCAGTGACAGGTTAAATGGCTACACCTTC. It is translated as CASSDRLNGYTF.

This rearrangement joins TRBV12-5 to TRBJ2-1, with D uncertain. The germline V gene has CDR1 LGHNT and CDR2 FRNRAP. Trimming shortened V by 6 bases and J by 0 bases, and 9 bases separated the two germline ends. CDR3 length: 14 amino acids. CDR3 DNA: TGTGCTAGTGGCTTCACAATCTCCTACAATGAGCAGTTCTTC. It encodes CASGFTISYNEQFF.

This chain links TRBV27 with TRBJ2-7, with D maybe TRBD1 (6 bases). Trimming removed 5 bases at V and 1 base at J, with 12 bases between. CDR1 MNHEY and CDR2 SMNVEV come from the germline V gene (reference sequence). CDR3 length: 14 residues. CDR3 sequence (DNA): TGTGCCAGCAGTGAGACAGGATTTTCCTACGAGCAGTACTTC. Protein sequence: CASSETGFSYEQYF.

The chain carries TRBV3-1 (or the pseudogene TRBV3-2) and TRBJ1-2, with no clear D. From germline, CDR1 is LGHDT and CDR2 YNNKEL (reference sequence). CDR3 length: 14 residues. Trimming left V 3 bases short and J 1 base short, with 9 bases between. The CDR3 here is CASSHQDINYGYTF. In nucleotides, the CDR3 is TGTGCCAGCAGCCATCAAGACATTAACTATGGCTACACCTTC.

This chain uses TRBV9 with TRBJ1-6; TRBD1 aligns across 9 bases. Germline V gene lookup returns CDR1 SGDLS and CDR2 YYNGEE. This CDR3 contains 15 residues. V was pared by 0 bases and J by 7 bases, with 2 bases of the junction left unmatched. The CDR3 DNA follows: TGTGCCAGCAGCGTAGCGGGACAGGGAAATTCACCCCTCCACTTT. Encoded protein: CASSVAGQGNSPLHF. Filled out from reference TRBV9 and TRBJ1-6, the complete variable domain reads DSGVTQTPKHLITATGQRVTLRCSPRSGDLSVYWYQQSLDQGLQFLIQYYNGEERAKGNILERFSAQQFPDLHSELNLSSLELGDSALYFCASSVAGQGNSPLHFGNGTRLTVT.